This TCR beta chain stems from a study of blood T cells in healthy people across ages (dated by TCRdb to between 2014 and 2017). Turning to the overall study: In model experiments, template switching captured roughly one uniquely barcoded TCR beta cDNA molecule for every two T cells. To track age-related changes in TCR beta repertoire diversity, the study relied on deep sequencing normalized with unique cDNA molecular identifiers. The donors were divided into four age groups: young (average roughly 17 years), middle-aged (over 35), aged (about 62) and long-lived (about 80). Donors of different ages were randomly distributed across sequencing lanes to avoid experimental bias. Using the same blood draw, the study looked at two additional independent replicas of 1 million unique cDNA reads for two donors, one aged 18 to 29 and the other aged 80 or older.

CDR1 and CDR2 (MDHEN, SYDVKM) derive from the germline V gene. Including cysteine and phenylalanine, the CDR3 has 15 amino acids. Left in the record is the CDR3 DNA by itself, 45 bases read in frame from the first base. Trimming removed 2 bases from V and 5 bases from J, leaving 15 bases between the germline ends. This clonotype was seen ten or more times. Which antigen it targets is not known. There are no base qualities to consult, and no much larger clone falls within one base. The protocol used for the library was 5' RACE. Instrument used: Illumina HiSeq 2500. A second PCR of about 6 to 12 cycles was run with a J-beta primer mix and a sample-barcoded 5' primer. A template-switch 5' adaptor carrying 12 random nucleotides introduced a unique molecular identifier onto each TCR beta cDNA molecule. Each sample yielded at least 2.5 million CDR3-containing paired-end reads. First-strand cDNA was synthesized from all RNA with the Mint cDNA synthesis kit, primed by a TRBC-specific oligonucleotide. After uracil-DNA glycosylase treatment, a first 18-cycle PCR used universal primers M1SS and BC2_uni_R on all cDNA. The authors' analysis ran thus. Each sample was normalized by randomly selecting 1 million high-quality reads, each carrying a distinct molecular identifier. Reads sharing molecular identifiers were discarded rather than binned into consensus sequences. MiTCR, with a Q25 quality threshold and the strictest error-elimination algorithm, was used for CDR3 identification, clonotype clustering and error correction. Lower-bound total TCR beta diversity was estimated with a nonparametric unseen species model using Euler transformation. TCRdb applied fastp at Q25 and MiXCR to the public reads, then kept only in-frame beta chains. Each CDR3 protein appears once, grouped with its most common genes and DNA. The V and J calls follow TCRdb's processing rather than the paper's. The sample records about 970,000 distinct CDR3 sequences, about 51% of which are singletons. Roughly 23% of the sample is in the top ten clones.

Donors were a few dozen systemically healthy Caucasian individuals from Russia aged roughly 6 to 95 years. Around 10 milliliters of peripheral blood were drawn from each donor into EDTA-treated Vacutainer tubes. Ficoll-Paque density-gradient centrifugation was used to isolate PBMCs, with at least 6 million obtained per sample. Total RNA was extracted from PBMCs with Trizol reagent, with at least 6 micrograms obtained per sample. For every donor, flow cytometry on a PBMC aliquot measured the percentage of naive CD45RAhigh/CD27high T cells. What the study reported, not specific to this receptor: Estimates of total diversity from one million sequenced T cells were regarded as lower bounds and underestimates. A strong correlation was found between observed TCR beta diversity and the percentage of naive T cells measured by flow cytometry. Observed TCR beta diversity per million T cells fell roughly linearly with age, and a significant reduction was already apparent by age roughly 40. Because the CMV infection status of the donors was unknown, age-related changes in expanded clonotypes may potentially have been confounded. Bulk unsorted PBMC profiling prevented conclusive comparison of naive and antigen-experienced compartments. The long-lived group showed more naive CD4+ T cells, fewer expanded clones and increased TCR diversity than the aged group, suggesting age selection.

The chain is assembled from TRBV28 and TRBJ1-2, with no reliable assignment of the D segment. Sequenced sample: blood. The TCR comes from a woman aged 60-70 years in good health. This receptor carries the CDR3 CASSLPLIGRYGYTF. In nucleotides, the sequence is TGTGCCAGCAGTTTACCGCTAATCGGGCGGTATGGCTACACCTTC.